The 15 T cell receptor beta chains below all came from one sample that was sequenced in a study of T cells in Graves' hyperthyroidism and ophthalmopathy. Amplification targeted TCR beta CDR3 regions from RNA transcripts. An initial round of RT-PCR targeting the TCR CDR3 relied on the HTBI primer set. TCRdb reprocessed the multiplex PCR reads with MiXCR, giving one entry per CDR3 protein. The sample yields a few hundred thousand distinct CDR3 sequences, 13% to 15% seen once. The sequencing input was blood. The receptors derive from a woman in her thirties or forties with Graves' hyperthyroidism that later progressed to Graves' ophthalmopathy.

The table lists this clonotype with many counts. The chain uses TRBV12-3 or TRBV12-4 and TRBJ1-1, with a weak D call TRBD1 (5 bases). CDR3 size: 16 residues. V gave up 5 bases and J gave up 1 base, with 17 bases separating them. The CDR3 bases are TGTGCCAGCAGTCCCCGTTGGGGGGGGAGGAACACTGAAGCTTTCTTT. As protein: CASSPRWGGRNTEAFF.

In this sample, this clonotype turned up a few times. The chain joins TRBV19 to TRBJ2-7; TRBD2 might be the D (5 bases). Germline V CDR1 and CDR2: LNHDA, SQIVND (reference sequence). The CDR3 totals 14 residues. The ends were cut back, 4 bases at V and 2 bases at J, with 12 bases in the middle. The DNA for the CDR3 is TGTGCCAGTAGTAATTGGGGAGCGGCCTACGAGCAGTACTTC. Its protein product is CASSNWGAAYEQYF.

This clonotype occurred many times. V gene TRBV5-8 combines with J gene TRBJ1-1; D might be TRBD1 (5 bases). Trimming left V 3 bases short and J 4 bases short, with 10 bases between. The germline gives CDR1 SGHTS, CDR2 YDEGEE. The CDR3 loop spans 13 amino acids. CDR3 residues: CASSSQGFTEAFF. Written as DNA, the CDR3 is TGTGCCAGCAGCTCTCAGGGATTCACTGAAGCTTTCTTT.

This clonotype was recorded at least ten times. The chain couples TRBV28 to TRBJ2-4; D may be TRBD1 (6 bases). The CDR3 length is 15 residues. The germline V gene has CDR1 MDHEN and CDR2 SYDVKM. V dropped 5 bases and J dropped 2 bases, with 13 bases sitting between them. The DNA for the CDR3 is TGTGCCAGCAGTAACAGGGAATTAACCAAAAACATTCAGTACTTC. This sequence encodes CASSNRELTKNIQYF.

With regard to this clonotype: This clone may be a read error of a much larger clone one base away. The rearrangement uses TRBV28 and TRBJ1-6, with no clear D. Per germline, CDR1 MDHEN and CDR2 SYDVKM. The CDR3 sequence is 12 residues long. V gave up 6 bases and J gave up 9 bases, with 9 bases separating them. CDR3 in DNA: TGTGCCAGCAGCCCAAGGGCTTCACCCCTCCACTTT. This encodes CASSPRASPLHF.

The chain is built from TRBV3-1 and TRBJ1-2; TRBD1 is a possible D gene (6 bases). Germline values: CDR1 LGHDT, CDR2 YNNKEL (reference sequence). The CDR3 runs to 15 residues. V lost 2 bases, J lost 4 bases, and 14 bases lay in between. The DNA for the CDR3 is TGTGCCAGCAGCCAACGTCGGGGGGGGGCCTATGGCTACACCTTC. It translates to CASSQRRGGAYGYTF.

The table lists this clonotype with many counts. The V and J genes are TRBV20-1 and TRBJ1-1; TRBD1 matches at 7 bases. The CDR3 length is 13 residues. In germline, CDR1 is DFQATT, CDR2 SNEGSKA (reference sequence). The ends lost 3 bases at V and 1 base at J; junction bases unmatched: 2. Here the CDR3 DNA reads TGCAGTGCTAGGGACAGGAAGAACACTGAAGCTTTCTTT. Translation: CSARDRKNTEAFF.

There are many counts of this clonotype. The V gene is TRBV6-5, the J gene TRBJ2-7, with D possibly being TRBD1 or TRBD2 (5 bases each). This CDR3 spans 16 amino acids. Germline V gives CDR1 MNHEY, CDR2 SVGAGI. Between the trimmed V and J ends, which lost 2 bases and 6 bases, there was a span of 20 bases. CDR3 nucleotide sequence: TGTGCCAGCAGTTACCGCTCCGGGACGGGTGGGTTCGAGCAGTACTTC. This codes for CASSYRSGTGGFEQYF.

This clonotype was counted at least ten times. The junction does not match germline at one end; this may be a read error. The rearrangement uses TRBV20-1 and TRBJ2-1; the match to TRBD2 covers 10 bases. CDR1 is DFQATT and CDR2 is SNEGSKA in the germline V gene (reference sequence). CDR3 size: 14 residues. CDR3 nucleotides: TGCAGTGCTAGGAAAGCGGGAGGGGTGAATGAACAGTTCTTC. This gives the protein CSARKAGGVNEQFF.

This clonotype was observed at least ten times. The J gene is TRBJ1-3, the V gene TRBV27, with TRBD1 as a possible D gene (5 bases). The germline V and J ends were trimmed by 5 bases and 2 bases, with 7 bases remaining between them. CDR1 and CDR2 (germline): MNHEY, SMNVEV (reference sequence). This CDR3 region has 13 residues. In DNA form, the CDR3 reads TGTGCCAGCAGTCGGGGGGCTGGAAACACCATATATTTT. Protein product: CASSRGAGNTIYF.

This clonotype occurred many times. The CDR3 nucleotides are TGTGCCAGCAGAGCTGGAATCGGGACGGGCTCCTACGAGCAGTACTTC. Translation: CASRAGIGTGSYEQYF. The chain couples TRBV6-1 to TRBJ2-7; perhaps D is TRBD1 or TRBD2 (5 bases each). This CDR3 is 16 amino acids long. The ends were cut back, 6 bases at V and 0 bases at J, with 18 bases in the middle. Germline-derived CDR1 and CDR2 are MNHNS and SASEGT.

This clonotype was recorded at least ten times. This chain joins TRBV20-1 and TRBJ1-3; D is undetermined. This CDR3 contains 16 residues. V was pared by 0 bases and J by 2 bases, with 14 bases between. The germline gives CDR1 DFQATT, CDR2 SNEGSKA (reference sequence). CDR3 in amino acids: CSARDPDPSPGNTIYF. CDR3 DNA sequence: TGCAGTGCTAGAGACCCAGACCCGTCTCCTGGAAACACCATATATTTT.

This clonotype came up a few times. CDR3 nucleotide sequence: TGCGCCAGCAGCTTGGCCTTGGGGATTAACACTGAAGCTTTCTTT. It encodes CASSLALGINTEAFF. This chain joins TRBV5-1 and TRBJ1-1; the D is unclear. V lost 0 bases and J 2 bases, leaving 11 bases between the germline ends. Germline V gene sequence: CDR1 SGHRS, CDR2 YFSETQ. This CDR3 region has 15 residues.

The chain carries TRBV15 and TRBJ2-2, with a tentative D call TRBD1 (6 bases). The CDR3 consists of 15 residues. The V gene's germline CDR1 is LNHNV and CDR2 YYDKDF (reference sequence). V was trimmed by 1 base and J by 6 bases, leaving 12 bases between them. The CDR3 DNA is TGTGCCACCAGCAGAGTCAGGGGTATCCCCGGGGAGCTGTTTTTT. Translated, it gives CATSRVRGIPGELFF.

This clonotype was seen at least ten times. V usage is TRBV28 and J usage is TRBJ2-1, with 14 bases aligning to TRBD2. CDR1 is MDHEN, CDR2 SYDVKM, per germline. This CDR3 is 18 amino acids long. The V segment lost 6 bases and the J segment 4 bases; nucleotides outside the gene matches: 11. CDR3: CASRGRLAGGPPYNEQFF. Here the CDR3 DNA reads TGTGCCAGCAGGGGTCGACTAGCGGGAGGGCCTCCTTACAATGAGCAGTTCTTC.